This TCR beta chain was observed in a study of blood T cell repertoires in COVID-19. The overall study: The United States, Italy and Spain provided the acute and convalescent COVID-19 samples. PBMCs, B-cell-depleted T cells, or T cells provided the cDNA or gDNA that made up the material.

In the authors' methods: Quantification of nucleated cells was approximated via reference gene primer amplification. Here immunoSEQ multiplex PCR was the method, and the copy in TCRdb shows in-frame clones only, minus some. V, J and clone size derive from that table, while D and trimming were established from the DNA sequence. The table records over 25,000 clones, 84% of them present only once. This receptor was identified in a human donor in a cohort sampled during active COVID-19. Sequenced input: peripheral blood.

DNA for the CDR3: TGTGCCAGCAGTTACTCGGGCCAGGGCTTCCAGCCCCAGCATTTT. Encoded protein: CASSYSGQGFQPQHF. This chain joins TRBV6-2 or TRBV6-3 and TRBJ1-5; D perhaps matches TRBD1 (5 bases). The CDR3 contains 15 residues. Trimming stripped 0 bases from V and 7 bases from J, with 13 bases between. Germline lookup yields CDR1 MNHEY and CDR2 SVGEGT.